A single sample gave rise to the 25 T cell receptor beta chains below, sequenced in a study of blood T cells in healthy people across ages. A second PCR, run for roughly 7 to 12 cycles, used a sample-barcoded 5' primer plus a J-beta primer mix. TCRdb fed the 5' RACE reads into MiXCR, producing one record per CDR3 protein. Among over a million distinct CDR3 sequences listed, approximately 59% were seen once. Sequencing was performed on blood. The receptors derive from a man in his late teens or twenties in good health.

The chain recombines TRBV6-6 with TRBJ2-3; D not resolved. The CDR3 totals 12 residues. The germline gives CDR1 MNHNY, CDR2 SVGAGI (reference sequence). V was shortened by 2 bases and J by 7 bases, with 7 bases between the two germline ends. DNA for the CDR3: TGTGCCAGCAGTTACAACCCATATACGCAGTATTTT. Amino acid sequence: CASSYNPYTQYF.

In the case of this clonotype: Just one base apart from a much larger clone, this may be a read error. V usage is TRBV29-1 and J usage is TRBJ2-5; D is undetermined. The CDR3 is made up of 11 amino acids. Deletions cut 7 bases from V and 0 bases from J, with 6 bases between. Per the germline V gene, CDR1 is SQVTM and CDR2 is ANQGSEA. In nucleotides, the CDR3 is TGCAGCGGCAGGTACCAAGAGACCCAGTACTTC. This codes for CSGRYQETQYF.

To note about this clonotype: The junction and the germline gene differ at one end; a read error may be behind it. The chain is built from TRBV27 and TRBJ2-1, with 10 nucleotides matching TRBD1. There are 16 residues in the CDR3. Germline V gene sequence: CDR1 MNHEY, CDR2 SMNVEV (reference sequence). The CDR3 coding sequence is TGTGCCAGTAGTTTTCCCCCGGGACAGGGGATAGGTGAGCAGTTCTTC. As protein: CASSFPPGQGIGEQFF.

A few counts support this clonotype. The V gene is TRBV7-2, the J gene TRBJ2-3, with 8 bases fitting TRBD2. Germline CDR1 is SGHTA and CDR2 is FQGNSA. Trimming removed 1 base from V and 1 base from J; junction bases left unmatched: 4. The CDR3 has 16 residues. CDR3 loop: CASSLVWRGGTDTQYF. The CDR3 DNA reads TGTGCCAGCAGCTTAGTTTGGCGGGGGGGCACAGATACGCAGTATTTT.

This clonotype has a count of ten or more. The chain recombines TRBV25-1 with TRBJ2-6, with D perhaps matching TRBD1 (6 bases). This CDR3 comprises 14 residues. Trimming cost V 6 bases and J 4 bases, with 10 bases left between them. Germline assignment: CDR1 MGHDK and CDR2 SYGVNS. In DNA form, the CDR3 reads TGTGCCAGCAGCAGGGGATCCGGGGCCAACGTCCTGACTTTC. Its protein product is CASSRGSGANVLTF. The complete variable domain, with remaining parts taken from reference TRBV25-1 and TRBJ2-6, reads EADIYQTPRYLVIGTGKKITLECSQTMGHDKMYWYQQDPGMELHLIHYSYGVNSTEKGDLSSESTVSRIRTEHFPLTLESARPSHTSQYLCASSRGSGANVLTFGAGSRLTVL.

Remarks on this clonotype: The junction does not match germline at one end; this may be a read error. The chain recombines TRBV11-2 with TRBJ2-7, with unresolved D. From germline, CDR1 is SGHAT and CDR2 FQNNGV. This CDR3 contains 14 residues. CDR3 amino acids: CSSSPEAFSYEQYF. The DNA of the CDR3 is TGTTCCAGCAGCCCCGAGGCGTTCTCCTACGAGCAGTACTTC. Based on the CDR3 plus reference TRBV11-2 and TRBJ2-7, the full variable domain is EAGVAQSPRYKIIEKRQSVAFWCNPISGHATLYWYQQILGQGPKLLIQFQNNGVVDDSQLPKDRFSAERLKGVDSTLKIQPAKLEDSAVYLCSSSPEAFSYEQYFGPGTRLTVT.

The rearrangement links TRBV4-1 to TRBJ1-3, with 7 bases aligning to TRBD1. This CDR3 region has 17 residues. Germline CDR1 reads MGHRA; CDR2 reads YSYEKL. The junction had 8 bases not matched to a gene; V was cut back by 3 bases and J by 0 bases. In nucleotides, the CDR3 is TGCGCCAGCAGCCACCGACAGGGAAGGGACTCTGGAAACACCATATATTTT. Protein sequence: CASSHRQGRDSGNTIYF.

This clonotype has only a few counts. The V gene is TRBV4-1, the J gene TRBJ2-5; no firm D call. Germline V gene lookup returns CDR1 MGHRA and CDR2 YSYEKL. The CDR3 is 14 residues long. V was cut by 1 base and J by 3 bases, with 9 bases left in between. DNA of the CDR3: TGCGCCAGCAGCCAAGGGACGAGAGAAGAGACCCAGTACTTC. Protein: CASSQGTREETQYF.

This clonotype was seen only once. This chain connects TRBV20-1 to TRBJ2-2; 12 bases align to TRBD2. Germline values: CDR1 DFQATT, CDR2 SNEGSKA (reference sequence). The CDR3 has 14 amino acids. With 4 bases clipped from V and 6 bases from J, the junction kept 3 bases outside the gene matches. The CDR3 sequence is CSATGLAGPGELFF. In DNA, the CDR3 is TGCAGTGCTACAGGACTAGCGGGGCCCGGGGAGCTGTTTTTT.

The chain recombines TRBV6-6 with TRBJ2-1; 11 bases are a match to TRBD1. J was trimmed by 12 bases and V by 2 bases; bases with no gene match: 6. The CDR3 spans 14 residues. The germline V gene encodes CDR1 MNHNY and CDR2 SVGAGI (reference sequence). This CDR3 is CASSYGTGGTAQFF. DNA of the CDR3: TGTGCCAGCAGTTACGGGACAGGGGGAACAGCGCAGTTCTTC.

The chain has TRBV27 and TRBJ2-5; possible D gene TRBD2, 5 bases. This CDR3 has 14 amino acids. Germline CDR1 reads MNHEY; CDR2 reads SMNVEV (reference sequence). Trimming took 1 base from V and 2 from J, leaving 8 bases between them. The CDR3 bases are TGTGCCAGCAGTTTATTCGGGGATCAAGAGACCCAGTACTTC. Residues: CASSLFGDQETQYF.

The chain is built from TRBV13 and TRBJ2-1, with 8 positions matching TRBD2. V dropped 1 base and J dropped 5; count of bases not matched to a gene: 10. There are 17 residues in the CDR3. Germline V lookup: CDR1 PRHDT, CDR2 FYEKMQ (reference sequence). The CDR3 is CASSLDGLGGEHNEQFF. In DNA form, the CDR3 reads TGTGCCAGCAGCTTAGATGGTCTCGGGGGGGAGCACAATGAGCAGTTCTTC.

The CDR3 is CASSAPAGGTLNEQFF. The CDR3 DNA reads as TGTGCCAGCAGCGCGCCAGCGGGAGGGACTCTCAATGAGCAGTTCTTC. The chain couples TRBV2 to TRBJ2-1; 10 bases fit TRBD2. Germline CDR1 and CDR2: SNHLY and FYNNEI. The CDR3 loop spans 16 amino acids. V trimming: 6 bases; J trimming: 6 bases; junction bases outside the gene matches: 11.

This clonotype was seen only a few times. The CDR3 sequence is CASSSRSETGDQETQYF. CDR3 nucleotides: TGTGCCAGCAGCTCCCGGTCTGAGACAGGAGACCAAGAGACCCAGTACTTC. The chain employs TRBV7-9 and TRBJ2-5, with D possibly matching TRBD1 (6 bases). Germline CDR1 and CDR2: SEHNR and FQNEAQ (reference sequence). Trimming took off 4 bases at V and 0 bases at J, with 18 bases between the two ends. The CDR3 length is 17 residues.

The chain has TRBV6-5 and TRBJ2-7; D gene unclear. V was shortened by 7 bases and J by 8 bases, with 12 bases between the two germline ends. CDR1 is MNHEY and CDR2 is SVGAGI in the germline V gene. This CDR3 comprises 11 residues. In DNA, the CDR3 is TGTGCCAGCATATCTGCCTCCCAGCAGTACTTC. Translated: CASISASQQYF.

The chain has TRBV14 and TRBJ2-4, with 9 bases matching TRBD2. The germline V gene has CDR1 SGHDN and CDR2 FVKESK. CDR3 length: 15 residues. V lost 1 base and J lost 13; bases outside the gene matches: 11. CDR3 DNA: TGTGCCAGCAGCCAAGGACTAGCGGCAATTGATAAGCAGTACTTC. As protein: CASSQGLAAIDKQYF. The whole variable domain, remainder taken from reference TRBV14 and TRBJ2-4, is EAGVTQFPSHSVIEKGQTVTLRCDPISGHDNLYWYRRVMGKEIKFLLHFVKESKQDESGMPNNRFLAERTGGTYSTLKVQPAELEDSGVYFCASSQGLAAIDKQYFGAGTRLSVL.

The chain couples TRBV7-2 to TRBJ2-5; TRBD1 is a possible D gene (5 bases). This CDR3 spans 13 amino acids. Germline V lookup: CDR1 SGHTA, CDR2 FQGNSA. V lost 2 bases and J lost 3, with 7 bases in between. CDR3 amino acids: CASSLSDKETQYF. The CDR3 coding sequence is TGTGCCAGCAGCTTATCGGACAAAGAGACCCAGTACTTC.

CDR3 bases: TGTGCCAGCAGCTTAGTTCCCCGACAGGAATCTTACAATGAGCAGTTCTTC. It yields the protein CASSLVPRQESYNEQFF. The rearrangement joins TRBV7-6 to TRBJ2-1; tentatively, D is TRBD1 (6 bases). CDR3 size: 17 residues. V was shortened by 1 base and J by 4 bases, with 17 bases between the two germline ends. Germline CDR1 SGHVS, CDR2 FNYEAQ.

CDR3 protein: CASSFETSGSSGELFF. CDR3 in DNA: TGTGCCAGCAGCTTTGAGACTAGCGGGAGTTCCGGGGAGCTGTTTTTT. The J gene is TRBJ2-2, the V gene TRBV7-9; 12 positions match TRBD2. Looked up from germline, CDR1 is SEHNR and CDR2 is FQNEAQ (reference sequence). This CDR3 is built from 16 residues. V gave up 3 bases and J gave up 6 bases; unmatched junction bases: 5.

This clonotype was recorded a few times. The gene calls are TRBV12-3 or TRBV12-4 and TRBJ2-3; 10 nucleotides agree with TRBD2. This CDR3 region has 15 residues. The V gene end was trimmed by 6 bases and the J gene end by 4 bases; junction bases not matched to a gene: 7. The CDR3 region is CASSIAGGLSDTQYF. CDR3 DNA sequence: TGTGCCAGCAGCATAGCGGGAGGCCTCTCAGATACGCAGTATTTT.

The CDR3 protein is CASSDRGSYAGYGYTF. The CDR3 DNA reads as TGTGCCAGCAGTGACCGAGGATCCTACGCGGGATATGGCTACACCTTC. This sequence joins TRBV25-1 and TRBJ1-2; D unresolved. CDR1 and CDR2 from the germline V gene are MGHDK and SYGVNS. The CDR3 length is 16 residues. The V gene lost 3 bases and the J gene lost 5 bases, with 19 bases spanning the gap.

This clonotype has just a few counts. The rearrangement joins TRBV20-1 to TRBJ2-1, with D hard to call. Germline V gene data show CDR1 as DFQATT and CDR2 as SNEGSKA (reference sequence). The CDR3 runs 9 residues. V lost 4 bases and J 10 bases, leaving 5 bases between the germline ends. The CDR3 sequence is CSATPEQFF. CDR3 nucleotide sequence: TGCAGTGCTACCCCCGAGCAGTTCTTC.

The chain uses TRBV20-1 and TRBJ2-7, with 12 bases matching TRBD2. This CDR3 region has 15 residues. After removal of 2 bases from V and 6 bases from J, the junction contained 8 bases not matched to a gene. The V gene's germline CDR1 is DFQATT and CDR2 SNEGSKA (reference sequence). In DNA form, the CDR3 reads TGCAGTGCTAGAAACCTTCGACTAGCGGGGGTCGAGCAGTACTTC. It yields the protein CSARNLRLAGVEQYF.

This clonotype was counted between two and nine times. The V call is TRBV7-9, the J call TRBJ1-2; maybe TRBD1 (5 bases). Germline lookup yields CDR1 SEHNR and CDR2 FQNEAQ (reference sequence). V gave up 3 bases and J gave up 4 bases, with 18 bases separating them. The CDR3 consists of 16 residues. CDR3 in amino acids: CASSLTQGALLYGYTF. The CDR3 bases are TGTGCCAGCAGCTTGACGCAGGGAGCTCTACTCTATGGCTACACCTTC.

Only a few counts were recorded for this clonotype. The CDR3 DNA reads as TGTGCCAGCAGCGTAGATACCGGGGCCTATGGCTACACCTTC. It translates to CASSVDTGAYGYTF. The gene calls are TRBV9 and TRBJ1-2; D possibly corresponds to TRBD1 (5 bases). Deletions cut 0 bases from V and 4 bases from J, with 10 bases between. CDR1 is SGDLS, CDR2 YYNGEE, per germline. There are 14 residues in the CDR3.